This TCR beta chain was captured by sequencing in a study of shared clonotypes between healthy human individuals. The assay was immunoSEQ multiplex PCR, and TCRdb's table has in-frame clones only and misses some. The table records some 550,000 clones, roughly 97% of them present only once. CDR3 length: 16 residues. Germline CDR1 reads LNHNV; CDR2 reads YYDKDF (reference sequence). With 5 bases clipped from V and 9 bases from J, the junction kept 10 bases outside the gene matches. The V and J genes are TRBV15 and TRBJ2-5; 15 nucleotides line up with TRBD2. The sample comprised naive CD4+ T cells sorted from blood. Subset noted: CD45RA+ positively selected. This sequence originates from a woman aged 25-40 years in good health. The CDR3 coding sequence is TGTGCCACCAGCGGGGGACTAGCGGGAGGTTCGGAGGCCCAGTACTTC. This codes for CATSGGLAGGSEAQYF.